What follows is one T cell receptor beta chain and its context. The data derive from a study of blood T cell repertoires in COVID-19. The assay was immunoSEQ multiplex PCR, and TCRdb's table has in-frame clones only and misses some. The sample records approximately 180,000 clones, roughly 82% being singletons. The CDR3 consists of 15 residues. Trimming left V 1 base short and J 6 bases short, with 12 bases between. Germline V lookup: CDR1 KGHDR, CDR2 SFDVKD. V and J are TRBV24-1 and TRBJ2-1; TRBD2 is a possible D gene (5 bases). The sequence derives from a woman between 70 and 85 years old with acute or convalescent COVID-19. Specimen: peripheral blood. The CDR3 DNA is TGTGCCACCAGTGATTTTAGAGTCGCGGGCAATGAGCAGTTCTTC. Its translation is CATSDFRVAGNEQFF.